A selection of T cell receptor beta chains follows, all from one sample in a study of vaccination effects on CD4 cells after COVID-19. The method was immunoSEQ multiplex PCR; TCRdb's version includes in-frame clones alone and lacks a portion of them. The repertoire holds about 27,000 clones, with around 66% as singletons. Their recognized antigens are unknown. Sequencing used CD4+ T cells from PBMCs cultured with SARS-CoV-2 spike peptides, obtained before COVID-19 vaccination. These receptors were obtained from a human donor who had a prior SARS-CoV-2 infection. CDR3s leave out the opening cysteine and the closing phenylalanine or tryptophan. D genes are given only for firm matches.

D	V	J	CDR3
-	TRBV3-1/TRBV3-2	TRBJ2-5	ASSQFGGTRETQY
-	TRBV3-1/TRBV3-2	TRBJ1-1	ASSLLGSWTEAF
-	TRBV5-1	TRBJ2-7	ASSLERYEQY
TRBD2	TRBV18	TRBJ2-1	ASSYSGSFQDEQF
-	TRBV4-1	TRBJ1-2	ASSPAGRTNYGYT
-	TRBV5-1	TRBJ1-1	ASSQRTSSTEAF
-	TRBV19	TRBJ1-2	ASSILFSGGWGYT
-	TRBV7-3	TRBJ1-1	ASSLRAGTEAF
-	TRBV9	TRBJ1-6	ASSVVPGQNSPLH
-	TRBV3-1/TRBV3-2	TRBJ2-3	ASSQLSLDTDTQY
-	TRBV4-2	TRBJ2-2	ASSQDPTGELF
-	TRBV18	TRBJ2-5	ASSPVTSQETQY
TRBD1	TRBV4-2	TRBJ1-2	ASSQPQTGVTGYT
-	TRBV5-1	TRBJ1-1	ASSQEGRGAF
-	TRBV5-6	TRBJ1-2	ASSYGTGNYGYT
-	TRBV9	TRBJ2-2	ASSVVGSTGELF
-	TRBV5-6	TRBJ2-5	ASSLFRPGAWETQY
TRBD2	TRBV7-3	TRBJ2-2	ASSRSGGELF
TRBD1	TRBV5-1	TRBJ1-4	ASSPGTGHEKLF
TRBD1	TRBV18	TRBJ1-5	ASSPGQGAGQPQH
-	TRBV9	TRBJ2-5	ASSVINEQETQY
TRBD2	TRBV13	TRBJ2-1	ASSAPNGGLAHEQF
-	TRBV7-3	TRBJ1-1	ASRPGPMATEAF
-	TRBV7-8	TRBJ2-1	ASSGIGGNEQF
TRBD1	TRBV5-6	TRBJ2-1	ASSLQGANLYNEQF
-	TRBV6-5	TRBJ1-6	ASGRGSEYNSPLH
TRBD1	TRBV7-9	TRBJ1-3	ASSIRDREKAKGGNTIY
-	TRBV7-3	TRBJ2-2	ASSYTNTGELF